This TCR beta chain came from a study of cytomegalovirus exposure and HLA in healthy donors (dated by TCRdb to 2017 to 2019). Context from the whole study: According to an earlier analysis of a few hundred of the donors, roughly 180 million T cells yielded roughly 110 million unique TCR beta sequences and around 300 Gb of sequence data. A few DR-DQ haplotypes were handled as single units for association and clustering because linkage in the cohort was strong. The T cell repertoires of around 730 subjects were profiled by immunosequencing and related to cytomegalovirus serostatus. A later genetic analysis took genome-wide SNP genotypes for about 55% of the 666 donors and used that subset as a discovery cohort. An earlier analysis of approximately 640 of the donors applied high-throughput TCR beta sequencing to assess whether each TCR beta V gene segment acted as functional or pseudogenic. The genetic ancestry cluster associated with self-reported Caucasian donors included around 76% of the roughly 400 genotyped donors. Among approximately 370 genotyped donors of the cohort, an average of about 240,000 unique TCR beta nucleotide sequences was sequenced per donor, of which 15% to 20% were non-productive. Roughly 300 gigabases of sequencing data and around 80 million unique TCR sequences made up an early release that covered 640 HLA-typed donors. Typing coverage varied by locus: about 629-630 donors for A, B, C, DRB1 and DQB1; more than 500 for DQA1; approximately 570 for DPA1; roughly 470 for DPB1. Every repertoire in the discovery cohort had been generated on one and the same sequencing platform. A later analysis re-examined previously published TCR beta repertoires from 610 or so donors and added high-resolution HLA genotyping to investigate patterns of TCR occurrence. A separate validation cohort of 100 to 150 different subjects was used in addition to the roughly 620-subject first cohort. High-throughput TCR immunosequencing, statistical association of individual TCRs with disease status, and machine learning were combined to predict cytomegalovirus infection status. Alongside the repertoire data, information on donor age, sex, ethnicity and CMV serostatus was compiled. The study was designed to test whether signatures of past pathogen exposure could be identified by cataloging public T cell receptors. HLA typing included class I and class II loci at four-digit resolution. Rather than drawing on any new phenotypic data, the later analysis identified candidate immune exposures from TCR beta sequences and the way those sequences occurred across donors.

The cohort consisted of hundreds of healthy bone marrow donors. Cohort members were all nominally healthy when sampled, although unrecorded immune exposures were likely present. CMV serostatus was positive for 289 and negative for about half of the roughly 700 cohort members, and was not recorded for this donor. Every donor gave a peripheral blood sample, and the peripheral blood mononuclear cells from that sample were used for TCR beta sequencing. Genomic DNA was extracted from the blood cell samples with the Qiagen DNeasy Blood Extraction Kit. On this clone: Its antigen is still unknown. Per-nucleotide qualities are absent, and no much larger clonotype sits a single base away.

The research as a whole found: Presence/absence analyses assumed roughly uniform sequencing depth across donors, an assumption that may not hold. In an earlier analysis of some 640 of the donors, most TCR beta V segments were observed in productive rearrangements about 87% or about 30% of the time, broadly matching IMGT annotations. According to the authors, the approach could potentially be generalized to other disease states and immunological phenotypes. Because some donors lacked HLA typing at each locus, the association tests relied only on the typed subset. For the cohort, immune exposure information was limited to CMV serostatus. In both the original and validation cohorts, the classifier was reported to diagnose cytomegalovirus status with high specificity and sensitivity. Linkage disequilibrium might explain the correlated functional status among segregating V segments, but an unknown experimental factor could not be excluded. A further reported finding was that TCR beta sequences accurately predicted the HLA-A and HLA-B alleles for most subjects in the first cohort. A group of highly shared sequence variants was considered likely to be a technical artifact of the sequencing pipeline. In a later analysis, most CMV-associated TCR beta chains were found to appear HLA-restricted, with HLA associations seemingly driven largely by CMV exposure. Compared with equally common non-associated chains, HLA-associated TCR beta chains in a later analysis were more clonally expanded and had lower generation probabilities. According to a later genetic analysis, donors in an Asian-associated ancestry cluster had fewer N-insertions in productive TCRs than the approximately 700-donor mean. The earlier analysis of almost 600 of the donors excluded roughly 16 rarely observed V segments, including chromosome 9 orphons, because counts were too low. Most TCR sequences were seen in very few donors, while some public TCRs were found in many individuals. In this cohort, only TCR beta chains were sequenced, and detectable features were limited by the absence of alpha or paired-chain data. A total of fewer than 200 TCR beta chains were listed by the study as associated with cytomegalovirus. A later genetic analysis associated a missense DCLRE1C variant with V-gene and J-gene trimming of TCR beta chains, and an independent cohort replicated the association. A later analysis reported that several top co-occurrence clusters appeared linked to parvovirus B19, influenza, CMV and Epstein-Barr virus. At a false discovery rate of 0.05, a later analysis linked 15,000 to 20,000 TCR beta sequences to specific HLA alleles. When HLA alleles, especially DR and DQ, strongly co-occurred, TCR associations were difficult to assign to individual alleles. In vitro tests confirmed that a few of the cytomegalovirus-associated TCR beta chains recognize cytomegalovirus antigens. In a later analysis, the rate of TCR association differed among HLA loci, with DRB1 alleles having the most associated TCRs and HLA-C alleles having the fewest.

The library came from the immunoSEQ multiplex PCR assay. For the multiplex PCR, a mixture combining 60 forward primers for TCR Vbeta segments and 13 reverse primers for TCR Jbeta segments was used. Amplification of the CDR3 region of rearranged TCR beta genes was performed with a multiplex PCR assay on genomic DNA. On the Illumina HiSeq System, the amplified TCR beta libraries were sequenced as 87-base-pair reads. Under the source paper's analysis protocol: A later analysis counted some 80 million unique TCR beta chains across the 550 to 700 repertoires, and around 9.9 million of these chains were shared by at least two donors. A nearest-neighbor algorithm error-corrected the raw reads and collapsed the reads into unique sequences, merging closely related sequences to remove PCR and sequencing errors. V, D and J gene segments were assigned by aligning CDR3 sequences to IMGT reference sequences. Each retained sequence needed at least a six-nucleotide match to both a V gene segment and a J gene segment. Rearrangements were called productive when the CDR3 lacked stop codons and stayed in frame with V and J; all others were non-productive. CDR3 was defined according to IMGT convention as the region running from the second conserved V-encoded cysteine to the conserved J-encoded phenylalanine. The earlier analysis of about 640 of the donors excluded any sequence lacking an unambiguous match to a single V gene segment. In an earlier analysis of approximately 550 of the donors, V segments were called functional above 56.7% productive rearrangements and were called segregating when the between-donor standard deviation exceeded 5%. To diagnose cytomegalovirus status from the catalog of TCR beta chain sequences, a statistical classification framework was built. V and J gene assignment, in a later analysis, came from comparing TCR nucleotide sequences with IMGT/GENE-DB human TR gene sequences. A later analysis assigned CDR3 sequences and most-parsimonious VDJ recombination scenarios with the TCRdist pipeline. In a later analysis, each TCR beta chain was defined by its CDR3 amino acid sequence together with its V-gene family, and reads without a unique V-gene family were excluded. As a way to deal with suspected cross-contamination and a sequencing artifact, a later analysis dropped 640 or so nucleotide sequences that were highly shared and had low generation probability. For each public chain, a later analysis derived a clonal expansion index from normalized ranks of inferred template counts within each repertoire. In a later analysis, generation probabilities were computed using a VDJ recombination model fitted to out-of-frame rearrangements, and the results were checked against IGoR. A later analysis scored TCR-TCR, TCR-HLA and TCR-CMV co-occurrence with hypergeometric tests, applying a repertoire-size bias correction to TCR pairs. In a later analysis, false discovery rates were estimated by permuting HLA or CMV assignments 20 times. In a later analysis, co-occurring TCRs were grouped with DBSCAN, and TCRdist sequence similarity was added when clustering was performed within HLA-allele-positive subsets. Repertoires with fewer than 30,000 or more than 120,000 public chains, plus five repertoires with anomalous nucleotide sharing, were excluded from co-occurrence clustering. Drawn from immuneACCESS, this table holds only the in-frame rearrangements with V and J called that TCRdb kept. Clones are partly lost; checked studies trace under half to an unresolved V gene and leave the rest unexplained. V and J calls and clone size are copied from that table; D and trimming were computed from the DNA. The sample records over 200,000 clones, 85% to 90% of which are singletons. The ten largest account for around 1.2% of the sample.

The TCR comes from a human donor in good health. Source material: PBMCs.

The encoded CDR3 is CASSLIQGANTGELFF. The base sequence is TGTGCCAGCAGCTTGATACAGGGGGCGAACACCGGGGAGCTGTTTTTT. Rearrangement joined TRBV5-4 to TRBJ2-2; a stretch of 8 junction bases matches TRBD1. V trim: 1 base; J trim: 0 bases; unmatched bases: 2. According to the germline V gene (reference sequence), CDR1 reads SGHNT and CDR2 reads YYREEE. There are 16 amino acids in the CDR3, from cysteine to phenylalanine inclusive. Only the CDR3 portion is preserved as DNA: 48 bases, with reading frame beginning at the first base.